Reported below is one TCR beta chain. This entry belongs to a study of shared clonotypes between healthy human individuals. Terminally differentiated effector memory CD45RA+ cells were excluded from the naive CD8 cells, which were CD45RO-negative and positively selected for CCR7. Losses at the gene ends were 5 bases for V and 6 bases for J; bases not matched to a gene: 10. CDR3 size: 16 residues. CDR1 SGHVS and CDR2 FQNEAQ come from the germline V gene. The protocol was immunoSEQ multiplex PCR, while the TCRdb copy is restricted to in-frame clones and leaves out a portion. This sample has about 2 million clones, with just under 95% found just once.

V and J are TRBV7-8 and TRBJ2-3; 11 bases line up with TRBD2. Sequencing was done on a sample of naive CD8+ T cells sorted from blood. The receptor comes from a man aged 18 to 29 in good health. CDR3 DNA sequence: TGTGCCAGCAGCCCAAGACTAGCGGGGTTGTTGGATACGCAGTATTTT. Translation gives CASSPRLAGLLDTQYF.